Reported below is one T cell receptor beta chain. The target antigen is unknown. This specimen belongs to a study of response to subunit inactivated influenza vaccine. The CDR3 has 12 amino acids. Per germline, CDR1 LGHDT and CDR2 YNNKEL (reference sequence). The ends were cut back, 0 bases at V and 12 bases at J, with 11 bases in the middle. Study-level points and caveats: The authors put forward the suggestion that each seasonal influenza vaccination may bring in only a limited number of new T cells.

TCRdb re-called the RT-PCR reads with MiXCR, one entry per CDR3 protein. The sample records about 540,000 distinct CDR3 sequences, approximately 22% being singletons. These same records also appear under a second study, on T cells expressing NK-cell markers. As that report states: UMIs accompanied the 5'RACE template switching by which TCR beta cDNA was made. Among a handful of donors, these clonotypes also ranked first in the CD3+CD56-NKG2C+ fraction.

The chain uses TRBV3-1 and TRBJ1-1; D not certain. The clonotype was recovered from a man aged 45-60 years who received an inactivated influenza vaccine. The input for sequencing was CD4+ T cells sorted from PBMCs, taken less than 13 days after vaccination. The CDR3 coding sequence is TGTGCCAGCAGCCAAGAATATGGCATGACTTTCTTT. It is translated as CASSQEYGMTFF.